This TCR beta chain was identified in a study of cytomegalovirus exposure and HLA in healthy donors. Whole-study findings and limits: Earlier analysis looked at TCR beta V segments, and most were productive about 90% or about 30% of the time.

With respect to this clone: Its antigen remains unknown.

13 Jbeta primers and 60 Vbeta primers were used for the PCR. Some clones are missing from TCRdb's copy, which holds only in-frame ones; the method was immunoSEQ multiplex PCR. This repertoire shows 150,000 to 200,000 clones, roughly 73% found once; its top ten account for about 1.5%. The sequence was collected from a woman in her thirties in good health and CMV-seronegative. Material: PBMCs.

DNA of the CDR3: TGTGCCAGCAGCCCAGGGTTAGGCACCGGGGAGCTGTTTTTT. It yields the protein CASSPGLGTGELFF. The chain carries TRBV11-2 and TRBJ2-2; D may be TRBD1 (5 bases). From germline, CDR1 is SGHAT and CDR2 FQNNGV. V was pared by 5 bases and J by 4 bases, with 11 bases between. The length of the CDR3 is 14 residues.